This TCR beta chain originates from a study of beta chain features in type 1 diabetes. Across the study: The study examined some 110,000,000 sorted cells across all samples. Broader study findings: Compared to healthy donors, patients appeared to have naive, central memory and Treg TCRB repertoires that were more alike. Diminished insertions and augmented deletions at VDJ junctions characterized type 1 diabetes patients. Moderate but significant shortening of TCRB CDR3s was recorded in all four CD4+ subsets from Type 1 diabetes patients.

Comment on this clone: No antigen is known for it.

Every bit of the isolated RNA underwent reverse transcription, so sequencing read expressed TCRB transcripts. Profiled with immunoSEQ multiplex PCR; TCRdb holds only in-frame clones, not every one. The sample includes 140,000 or so clones, more than 10% seen only once; the top ten take around 1.2%. Germline lookup yields CDR1 SGHVS and CDR2 FNYEAQ. V lost 5 bases and J lost 4; bases outside the gene matches: 6. The CDR3 has 14 amino acids. This receptor was taken from a man aged 18 to 29 with type 1 diabetes. The material sequenced was central memory CD4+ T cells from blood. The chain employs TRBV7-6 and TRBJ2-5; TRBD2 agrees at 8 bases. The CDR3 spells CASSPTGGRETQYF. Here the CDR3 DNA reads TGTGCCAGCAGCCCCACGGGGGGGCGAGAGACCCAGTACTTC.